This T cell receptor beta chain originates from a study of blood T cell repertoires in COVID-19. In the study overall: Samples of COVID-19 (acute and convalescent) were obtained from the United States, Italy and Spain. Sources were T cells, B-cell-depleted T cells, or PBMCs; the material itself was cDNA or gDNA.

Original processing notes: Amplification from reference gene primers served as the basis for estimated nucleated cell counts. TCRdb keeps only in-frame clones here, not all; method: immunoSEQ multiplex PCR. V, J and clone size are those of that table, while D and trimming were read from the DNA. The table includes just over 300,000 clones, roughly 87% detected once. Trimming cost V 1 base and J 4 bases; bases outside gene matches: 6. In germline, CDR1 is GTSNPN, CDR2 SVGIG (reference sequence). The length of the CDR3 is 15 residues. In assigning cohorts, the study relied on participant-reported clinical history.

Sequencing input: PBMCs or T cells enriched from blood (not recorded which). The receptor's source is a woman aged 18-30 years who had recovered from COVID-19. V usage is TRBV30 and J usage is TRBJ2-1, with 8 bases aligning to TRBD2. CDR3 bases: TGTGCCTGGAGTGGCAAGCGGGGGCCTTACAATGAGCAGTTCTTC. It codes for CAWSGKRGPYNEQFF.